Presented here are 2 T cell receptor beta chains from one specimen sequenced in a study of T-cell memory formation after mild COVID-19. TCRdb independently ran MiXCR on the 5' RACE reads; one entry per CDR3 protein. This sample carries approximately 570,000 distinct CDR3 sequences, roughly 18% of them seen once, and the ten largest clones take more than 10%. Material for sequencing was PBMCs or a T cell subset sorted from them (not recorded which). Receptors originate from an adult woman who had mild COVID-19 (a few samples of this study predate the infection). Cell type and time point are not known.

This clonotype was observed a handful of times. The chain is built from TRBV25-1 and TRBJ1-1; D is unresolved. The V gene's germline CDR1 is MGHDK and CDR2 SYGVNS. Trimming removed 4 bases from V and 7 bases from J, with 13 bases in between. The CDR3 consists of 13 residues. This chain's CDR3 is CASSVDGVVEAFF. CDR3 nucleotide sequence: TGTGCCAGCAGTGTAGATGGGGTAGTTGAAGCTTTCTTT.

The count of this clonotype is one. V and J are TRBV6-5 and TRBJ1-5; no clear D gene. V was pared by 0 bases and J by 5 bases, with 11 bases between. Germline CDR1 reads MNHEY; CDR2 reads SVGAGI. CDR3 length: 15 residues. CDR3 sequence reads: CASSYSASTYQPQHF. Here the CDR3 DNA reads TGTGCCAGCAGTTACTCGGCATCTACTTATCAGCCCCAGCATTTT.